The 4 T cell receptor beta chains given below trace back to one sample, sequenced in a study of identical twins. One entry per CDR3 protein, called by TCRdb with MiXCR from the 5' RACE reads. The table shows under 350,000 distinct CDR3 sequences, with roughly 9.7% occurring only once. These data also featured in a second study, about yellow fever vaccine responses in identical twins.

Sequencing was carried out using CD8+ T cells sorted from blood. The origin of the receptors is a woman aged 18-35 years in good health.

The chain combines TRBV4-3 with TRBJ1-1; D not resolved. The CDR3 has 14 amino acids. Germline V CDR1 and CDR2: LGHNA, YSLEER. Trimming cost V 2 bases and J 1 base, with 8 bases left between them. This CDR3 reads CASSQLGGNTEAFF. As DNA, the CDR3 is TGCGCCAGCAGCCAATTGGGCGGGAACACTGAAGCTTTCTTT.

This chain links TRBV7-9 with TRBJ2-4; D uncertain. This CDR3 region has 16 residues. Per germline, CDR1 SEHNR and CDR2 FQNEAQ (reference sequence). V was cut by 5 bases and J by 1 base, with 15 bases left in between. CDR3 loop: CASSGLALDAKNIQYF. In DNA form, the CDR3 reads TGTGCCAGCAGCGGGTTAGCTTTAGATGCCAAAAACATTCAGTACTTC.

This clonotype was counted at least ten times. The rearrangement links TRBV27 to TRBJ2-3; a possible D gene is TRBD2 (5 bases). Trimming pared 4 bases from V and 4 bases from J, leaving 12 bases between. The CDR3 sequence is 14 residues long. From germline, CDR1 is MNHEY and CDR2 SMNVEV (reference sequence). The CDR3, as DNA: TGTGCCAGCAGTTGGACGAGCGGTTCAGATACGCAGTATTTT. This translates into CASSWTSGSDTQYF.

The chain joins TRBV6-5 to TRBJ2-1; 13 positions match TRBD2. The germline CDR1 and CDR2 sequences are MNHEY and SVGAGI. With V trimmed by 2 bases and J by 7 bases, 11 bases remained unmatched. The CDR3 loop spans 18 amino acids. CDR3 DNA sequence: TGTGCCAGCAGTTACAATTCAGGCCGACTAGCGGGAGGAAATGAGCAGTTCTTC. Amino acids: CASSYNSGRLAGGNEQFF.